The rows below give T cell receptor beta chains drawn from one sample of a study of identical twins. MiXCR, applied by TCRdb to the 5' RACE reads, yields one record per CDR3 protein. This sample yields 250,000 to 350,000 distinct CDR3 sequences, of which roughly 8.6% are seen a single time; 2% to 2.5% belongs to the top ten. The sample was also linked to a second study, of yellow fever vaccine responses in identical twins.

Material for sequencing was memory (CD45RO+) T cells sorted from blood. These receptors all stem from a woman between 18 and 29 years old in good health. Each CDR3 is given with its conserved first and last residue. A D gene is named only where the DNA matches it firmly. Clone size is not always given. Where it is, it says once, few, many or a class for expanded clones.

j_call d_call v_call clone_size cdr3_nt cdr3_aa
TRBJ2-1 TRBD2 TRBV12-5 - TGTGCTAGTGGTTTGCCCCGGACTAGCGGGAGTCCGCAGTTCTTC CASGLPRTSGSPQFF
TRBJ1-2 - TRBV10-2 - TGCGCCAGCAGTGTTCAGGGCGGCTATGGCTACACCTTC CASSVQGGYGYTF
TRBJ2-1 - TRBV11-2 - TGTGCCAGCAGCTTAAGACTGGGTGACAATGAGCAGTTCTTC CASSLRLGDNEQFF
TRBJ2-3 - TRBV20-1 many TGCAGTCCTTGGACAGCTAGCACAGATACGCAGTATTTT CSPWTASTDTQYF
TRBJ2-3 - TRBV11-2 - TGTGCCAGCAGCTTAGATCTGGGGGCCAGCACTAGCACAGATACGCAGTATTTT CASSLDLGASTSTDTQYF
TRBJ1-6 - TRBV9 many TGTGCCAGCAGCGTCGAGGGTTACTCACCCCTCCACTTT CASSVEGYSPLHF
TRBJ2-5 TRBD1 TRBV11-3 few TGTGCCAGCTCCCTGACAGGGGACCAAGAGACCCAGTACTTC CASSLTGDQETQYF
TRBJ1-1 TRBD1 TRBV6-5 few TGTGCCAGCAGTTACCGTTCGACAGGGGGCGGGAAGACTGAAGCTTTCTTT CASSYRSTGGGKTEAFF
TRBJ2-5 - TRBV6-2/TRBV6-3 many TGTGCCAGCAGTGAGGGGGGTAGCGATTCAGAGACCCAGTACTTC CASSEGGSDSETQYF
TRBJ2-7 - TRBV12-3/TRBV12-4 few TGTGCCAGCAGTCCCAGGGGGGGGTTCAACGAGCAGTACTTC CASSPRGGFNEQYF
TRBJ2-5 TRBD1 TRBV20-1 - TGCAGTGCTACCCCGCCGAGGACAGGGATGGTGGAGACCCAGCACTTC CSATPPRTGMVETQHF
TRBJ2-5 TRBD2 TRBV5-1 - TGCGCCAGCAGCTTGGCGGTAGCGGGGGGAACCCAAGAGACCCAGTACTTC CASSLAVAGGTQETQYF
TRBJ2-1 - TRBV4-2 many TGTGCCAGCAGCCGTCTCTTGCAGAGCTCCTACAATGAGCAGTTCTTC CASSRLLQSSYNEQFF
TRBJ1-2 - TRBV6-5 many TGTGCCAGCAGTCCCCCAGGGAATGGCTACACCTTC CASSPPGNGYTF
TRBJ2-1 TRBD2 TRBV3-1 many TGTGCCAGCAGCCGACTAGCGGGGGGCAATGAGCAGTTCTTC CASSRLAGGNEQFF